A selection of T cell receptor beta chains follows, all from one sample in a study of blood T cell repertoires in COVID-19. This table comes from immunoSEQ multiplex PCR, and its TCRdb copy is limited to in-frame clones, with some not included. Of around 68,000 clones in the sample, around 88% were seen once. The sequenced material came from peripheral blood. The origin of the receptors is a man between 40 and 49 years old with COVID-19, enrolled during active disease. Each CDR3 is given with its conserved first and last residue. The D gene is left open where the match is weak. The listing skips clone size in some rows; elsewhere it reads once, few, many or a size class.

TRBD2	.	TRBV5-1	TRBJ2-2	CASQGLAGGSNTGELFF	TGCGCCAGCCAAGGACTAGCGGGGGGCTCGAACACCGGGGAGCTGTTTTTT
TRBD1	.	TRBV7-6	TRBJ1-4	CASSLGDSPGKLFF	TGTGCCAGCAGCTTAGGGGACAGCCCGGGAAAACTGTTTTTT
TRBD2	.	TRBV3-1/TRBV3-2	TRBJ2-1	CASSQGERGGLNEQFF	TGTGCCAGCAGCCAAGGGGAGCGGGGGGGCCTAAATGAGCAGTTCTTC
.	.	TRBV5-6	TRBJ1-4	CASSLSMAAKLFF	TGTGCCAGCAGCCTCAGCATGGCGGCAAAACTGTTTTTT
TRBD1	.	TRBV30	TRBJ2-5	CAWNLGVGQQETQYF	TGTGCCTGGAACCTCGGTGTGGGACAGCAAGAGACCCAGTACTTC
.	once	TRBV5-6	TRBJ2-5	CASSLGGGETQYF	TGTGCCAGCAGCTTAGGGGGGGGCGAGACCCAGTACTTC
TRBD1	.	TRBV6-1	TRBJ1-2	CASSEGGGQDRHYGYTF	TGTGCCAGCAGTGAGGGAGGTGGACAGGATCGTCACTATGGCTACACCTTC
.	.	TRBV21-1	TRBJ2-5	CASSKKGDRGFQAGETQYF	TGTGCCAGCAGCAAGAAAGGGGACAGGGGATTTCAAGCGGGAGAGACCCAGTACTTC
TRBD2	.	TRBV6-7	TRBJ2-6	CASSYLVCFAGGWRSFRANVLTF	TGTGCCAGCAGTTACTTGGTTTGTTTTGCGGGGGGGTGGAGGAGTTTTAGGGCCAACGTCCTGACTTTC
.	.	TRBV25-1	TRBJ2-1	CASSLGARNEQFF	TGTGCCAGCAGTTTGGGGGCGCGAAATGAGCAGTTCTTC
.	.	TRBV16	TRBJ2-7	CASSPAGGLGEQYF	TGTGCCAGCAGCCCAGCCGGAGGTTTGGGCGAGCAGTACTTC
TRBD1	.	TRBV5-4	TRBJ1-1	CASSLDRANTEAFF	TGTGCCAGCAGCTTAGACAGGGCAAACACTGAAGCTTTCTTT
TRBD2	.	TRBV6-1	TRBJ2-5	CASSELAGATQETQYF	TGTGCCAGCAGTGAACTAGCGGGGGCAACGCAAGAGACCCAGTACTTC
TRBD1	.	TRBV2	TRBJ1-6	CASLGQGNSPLHF	TGTGCCAGCCTCGGACAGGGGAATTCACCCCTCCACTTT
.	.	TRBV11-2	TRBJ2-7	CASNPGPGEQYF	TGTGCCAGCAACCCTGGGCCCGGCGAGCAGTACTTC
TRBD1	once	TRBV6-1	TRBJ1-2	CASSEGQGAGYGYTF	TGTGCCAGCAGTGAAGGACAGGGGGCGGGATATGGCTACACCTTC
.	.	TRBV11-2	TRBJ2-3	CASSPDGGDTDTQYF	TGTGCCAGCAGCCCGGACGGGGGAGACACAGATACGCAGTATTTT
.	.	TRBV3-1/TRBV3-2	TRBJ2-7	CASSLAGTDVYGQYF	TGTGCCAGCAGCCTCGCCGGGACTGACGTGTACGGGCAGTACTTC
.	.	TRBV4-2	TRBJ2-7	CASSQEFPATYEQYF	TGTGCCAGCAGCCAAGAGTTCCCCGCAACTTACGAGCAGTACTTC
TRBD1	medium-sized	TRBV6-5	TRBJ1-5	CASSYRPGGNQPQHF	TGTGCCAGCAGTTACCGCCCAGGGGGGAATCAGCCCCAGCATTTT
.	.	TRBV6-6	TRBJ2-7	CASSLEDRRPYEQYF	TGTGCCAGCAGTCTAGAAGACAGGAGGCCCTACGAGCAGTACTTC
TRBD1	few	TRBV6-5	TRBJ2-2	CASSYSGTGGTGELFF	TGTGCCAGCAGTTACTCCGGGACAGGGGGCACCGGGGAGCTGTTTTTT
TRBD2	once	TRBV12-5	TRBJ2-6	CASGFLPGGSGANVLTF	TGTGCTAGTGGTTTTTTGCCGGGAGGGTCTGGGGCCAACGTCCTGACTTTC
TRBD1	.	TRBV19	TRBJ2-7	CASSIGGTGSYEQYF	TGTGCCAGTAGTATCGGGGGGACAGGGTCCTACGAGCAGTACTTC
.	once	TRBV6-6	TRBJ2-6	CASSQPGLNSGANVLTF	TGTGCCAGCAGTCAACCGGGACTCAACTCTGGGGCCAACGTCCTGACTTTC
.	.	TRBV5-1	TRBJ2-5	CASSLPLTSGQETQYF	TGCGCCAGCAGCTTGCCCCTTACTAGTGGCCAAGAGACCCAGTACTTC
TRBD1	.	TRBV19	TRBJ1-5	CASSRTGQNQPQHF	TGTGCCAGTAGCAGGACAGGGCAAAATCAGCCCCAGCATTTT
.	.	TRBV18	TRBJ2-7	CASSLRTDTYEQYF	TGTGCCAGCTCACTCCGGACGGACACCTACGAGCAGTACTTC
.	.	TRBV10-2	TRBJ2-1	CASRSNEQFF	TGCGCCAGCCGGAGCAATGAGCAGTTCTTC
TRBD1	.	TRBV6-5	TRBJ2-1	CASSSVGTAFYNEQFF	TGTGCCAGCAGTTCCGTCGGGACAGCCTTCTACAATGAGCAGTTCTTC